This TCR beta chain was found in a study of shared clonotypes between healthy human individuals. Study information: The study enrolled two women and a few men aged 18 to 49.

As for this clone: The antigen is unknown.

The donors were all Caucasian adults (living in Nashville, Tennessee). V lost 1 base and J lost 7; bases outside the gene matches: 7. The germline CDR1 and CDR2 sequences are SGHNT and YENEEA. The CDR3 contains 15 residues. Sorted-subset replicate PCRs used around 220 ng DNA, about 30,000 T cell genomes. TCRdb's copy holds only in-frame clones and misses some; the assay was immunoSEQ multiplex PCR. The sample contains some 2,100,000 clones, around 95% of which appear only once. Study findings and constraints: Generally, naive subsets came out with larger estimated richness than memory subsets.

Sequencing input: naive CD4+ T cells sorted from blood. Noted subset: CD45RA+ positively selected. The chain combines TRBV11-3 with TRBJ1-1, with TRBD1 matching 9 bases. The receptor was derived from a man aged 18 to 29 in good health. CDR3 DNA sequence: TGTGCCAGCAGCTTAGGAACCGGGACAGGGATTGAAGCTTTCTTT. Translation gives CASSLGTGTGIEAFF.